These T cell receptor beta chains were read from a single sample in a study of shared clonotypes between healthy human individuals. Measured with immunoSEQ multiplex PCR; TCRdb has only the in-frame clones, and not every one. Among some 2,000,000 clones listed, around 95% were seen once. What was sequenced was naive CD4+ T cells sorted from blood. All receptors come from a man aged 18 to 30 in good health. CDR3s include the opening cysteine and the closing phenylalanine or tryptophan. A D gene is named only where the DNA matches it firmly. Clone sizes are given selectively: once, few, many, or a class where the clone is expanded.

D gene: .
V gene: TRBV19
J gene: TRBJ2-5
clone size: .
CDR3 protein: CASSMSPLFGETQYF
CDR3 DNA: TGTGCCAGTAGTATGTCCCCTCTCTTCGGGGAGACCCAGTACTTC

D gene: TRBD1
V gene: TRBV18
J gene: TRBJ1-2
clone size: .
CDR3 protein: CASSPEDRGGYGYTF
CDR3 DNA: TGTGCCAGCTCACCAGAAGACAGGGGAGGCTATGGCTACACCTTC

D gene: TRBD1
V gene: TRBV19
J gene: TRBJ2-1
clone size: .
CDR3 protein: CASSIGLQGYEQFF
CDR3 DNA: TGTGCCAGTAGTATAGGGCTACAGGGGTATGAGCAGTTCTTC

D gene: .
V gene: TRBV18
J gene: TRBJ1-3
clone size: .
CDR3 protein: CASFESSGNTIYF
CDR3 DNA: TGTGCCAGCTTTGAAAGCTCTGGAAACACCATATATTTT

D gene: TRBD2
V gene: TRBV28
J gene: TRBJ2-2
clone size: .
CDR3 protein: CASSFGGGGELFF
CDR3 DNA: TGTGCCAGCAGTTTCGGCGGGGGCGGGGAGCTGTTTTTT

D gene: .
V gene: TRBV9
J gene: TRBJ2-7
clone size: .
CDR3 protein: CASSVGPSPDEQYF
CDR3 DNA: TGTGCCAGCAGCGTAGGTCCGTCCCCCGACGAGCAGTACTTC

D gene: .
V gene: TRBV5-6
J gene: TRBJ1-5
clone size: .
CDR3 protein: CASSFSYSNQPQHF
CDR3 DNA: TGTGCCAGCAGCTTTTCGTATAGCAATCAGCCCCAGCATTTT

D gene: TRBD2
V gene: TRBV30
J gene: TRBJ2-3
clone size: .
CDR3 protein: CAWSLGLAGNTDTQYF
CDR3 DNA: TGTGCCTGGAGTTTGGGACTAGCGGGGAACACAGATACGCAGTATTTT

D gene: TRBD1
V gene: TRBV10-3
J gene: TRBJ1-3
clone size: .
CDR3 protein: CAISADRPSSGNTIYF
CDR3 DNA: TGTGCCATCAGTGCGGACAGGCCTAGCTCTGGAAACACCATATATTTT

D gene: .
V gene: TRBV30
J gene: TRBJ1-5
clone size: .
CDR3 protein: CAWNAGGAGNQPQHF
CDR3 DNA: TGTGCCTGGAATGCCGGTGGGGCGGGAAATCAGCCCCAGCATTTT

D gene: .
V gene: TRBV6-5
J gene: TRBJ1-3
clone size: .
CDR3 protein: CASSPNTNTIYF
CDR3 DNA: TGTGCCAGCAGTCCGAATACGAACACCATATATTTT

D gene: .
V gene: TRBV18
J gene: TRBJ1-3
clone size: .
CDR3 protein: CASSPPGPSGNTIYF
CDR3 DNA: TGTGCCAGCTCACCACCGGGGCCTTCTGGAAACACCATATATTTT

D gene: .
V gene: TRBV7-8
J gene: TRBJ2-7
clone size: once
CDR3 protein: CASSPGRDEQYF
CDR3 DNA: TGTGCCAGCAGCCCAGGACGAGACGAGCAGTACTTC

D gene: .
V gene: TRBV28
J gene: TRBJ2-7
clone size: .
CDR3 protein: CASSLWAGAAYEQYF
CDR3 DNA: TGTGCCAGCAGTTTATGGGCGGGGGCTGCTTACGAGCAGTACTTC

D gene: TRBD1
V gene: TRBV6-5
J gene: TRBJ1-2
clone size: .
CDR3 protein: CAAMSGTGGNGYTF
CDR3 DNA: TGTGCCGCGATGTCCGGGACAGGGGGCAATGGCTACACCTTC

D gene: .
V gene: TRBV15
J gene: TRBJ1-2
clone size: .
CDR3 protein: CATSSEGSTRGGYGYTF
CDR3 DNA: TGTGCCACCAGCAGCGAAGGATCTACTCGAGGCGGCTATGGCTACACCTTC

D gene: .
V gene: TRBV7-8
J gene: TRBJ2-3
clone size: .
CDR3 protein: CASRTDPTDTQYF
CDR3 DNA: TGTGCCAGCAGGACGGATCCCACAGATACGCAGTATTTT

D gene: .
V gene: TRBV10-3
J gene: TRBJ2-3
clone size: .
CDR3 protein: CAISDGEARGTDTQYF
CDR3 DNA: TGTGCCATCAGTGATGGGGAGGCCCGCGGGACAGATACGCAGTATTTT

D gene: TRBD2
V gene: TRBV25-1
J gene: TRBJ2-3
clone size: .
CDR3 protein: CASSKERTGLARNTQYF
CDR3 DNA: TGTGCCAGCAGCAAGGAACGGACGGGACTAGCCCGAAATACGCAGTATTTT

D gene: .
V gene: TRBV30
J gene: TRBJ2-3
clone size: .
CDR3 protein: CAWIGPLNTQYF
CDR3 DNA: TGTGCCTGGATTGGACCGTTGAATACGCAGTATTTT